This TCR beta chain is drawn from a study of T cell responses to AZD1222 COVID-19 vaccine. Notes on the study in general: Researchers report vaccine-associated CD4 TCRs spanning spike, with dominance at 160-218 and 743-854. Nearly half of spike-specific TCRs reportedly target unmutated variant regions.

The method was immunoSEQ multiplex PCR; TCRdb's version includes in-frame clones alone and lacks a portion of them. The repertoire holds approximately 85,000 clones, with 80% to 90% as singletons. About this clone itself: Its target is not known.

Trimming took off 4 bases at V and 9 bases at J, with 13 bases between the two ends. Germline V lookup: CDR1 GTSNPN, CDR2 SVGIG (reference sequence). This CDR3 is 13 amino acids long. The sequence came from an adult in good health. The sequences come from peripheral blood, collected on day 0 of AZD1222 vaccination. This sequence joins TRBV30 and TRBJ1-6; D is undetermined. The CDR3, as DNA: TGTGCCTGGACAGCATCGGCGGGTTCACCCCTCCACTTT. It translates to CAWTASAGSPLHF. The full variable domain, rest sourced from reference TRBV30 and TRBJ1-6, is SQTIHQWPATLVQPVGSPLSLECTVEGTSNPNLYWYRQAAGRGLQLLFYSVGIGQISSEVPQNLSASRPQDRQFILSSKKLLLSDSGFYLCAWTASAGSPLHFGNGTRLTVT.